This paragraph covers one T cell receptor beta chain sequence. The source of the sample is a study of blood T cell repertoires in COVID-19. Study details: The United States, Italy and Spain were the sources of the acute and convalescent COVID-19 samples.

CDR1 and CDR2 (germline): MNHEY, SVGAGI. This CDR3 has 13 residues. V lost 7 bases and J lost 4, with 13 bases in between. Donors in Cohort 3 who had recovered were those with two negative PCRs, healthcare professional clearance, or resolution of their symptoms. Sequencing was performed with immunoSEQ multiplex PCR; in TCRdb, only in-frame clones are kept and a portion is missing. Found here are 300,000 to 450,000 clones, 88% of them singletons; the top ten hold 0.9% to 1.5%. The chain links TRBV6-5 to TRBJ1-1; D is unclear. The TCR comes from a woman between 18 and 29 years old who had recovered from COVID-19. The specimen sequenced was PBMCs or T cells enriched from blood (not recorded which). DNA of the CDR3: TGTGCCAGCACTGCCGGGAGAGTCACTGAAGCTTTCTTT. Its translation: CASTAGRVTEAFF.